This TCR beta chain was sequenced during a study of cytomegalovirus exposure and HLA in healthy donors. Study-level information: A subsequent analysis stated that the 90 to 150 validation repertoires were run on the same platform as the roughly 670 first-cohort repertoires.

Study outcomes and limitations: The study found most TCR sequences rare, yet found some public TCRs in many donors.

Of note for this clone: Antigen specificity is unknown.

This table comes from immunoSEQ multiplex PCR, and its TCRdb copy is limited to in-frame clones, with some not included. The data contain some 120,000 clones, roughly 94% of them singletons. CDR1 is SGDLS, CDR2 YYNGEE, per germline. The CDR3 totals 17 residues. J was trimmed by 4 bases and V by 2 bases; bases with no gene match: 10. This receptor was taken from a woman younger than 30 in good health and CMV-seronegative. Source material: PBMCs. The chain has TRBV9 and TRBJ2-2; 8 bases fit TRBD2. The CDR3 region is CASSVRTGGRVTGELFF. The CDR3, as DNA: TGTGCCAGCAGCGTCCGAACGGGGGGGCGGGTCACCGGGGAGCTGTTTTTT.